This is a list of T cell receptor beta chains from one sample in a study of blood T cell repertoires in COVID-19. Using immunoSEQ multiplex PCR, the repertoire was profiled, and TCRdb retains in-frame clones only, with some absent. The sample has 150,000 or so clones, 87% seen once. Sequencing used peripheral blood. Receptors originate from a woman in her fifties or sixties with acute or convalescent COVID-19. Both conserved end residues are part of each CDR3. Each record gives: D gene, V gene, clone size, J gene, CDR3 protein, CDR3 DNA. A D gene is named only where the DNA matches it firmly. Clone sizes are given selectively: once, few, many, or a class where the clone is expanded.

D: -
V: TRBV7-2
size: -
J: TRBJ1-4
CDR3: CASSLFQGKLFF
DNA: TGTGCCAGCAGCTTATTTCAGGGAAAACTGTTTTTT

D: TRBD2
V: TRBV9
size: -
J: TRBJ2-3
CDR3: CASSLIAGAIDTQYF
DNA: TGTGCCAGCAGCCTTATAGCGGGAGCCATTGATACGCAGTATTTT

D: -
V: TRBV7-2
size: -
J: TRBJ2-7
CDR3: CASSFSFPPYEQYF
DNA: TGTGCCAGCAGCTTCTCTTTCCCCCCCTACGAGCAGTACTTC

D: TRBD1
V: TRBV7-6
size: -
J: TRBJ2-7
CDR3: CASSSGTGKALNEQYF
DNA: TGTGCCAGCAGCTCCGGGACAGGGAAAGCCCTCAACGAGCAGTACTTC

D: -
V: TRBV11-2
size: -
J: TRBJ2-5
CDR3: CASSPQVVGAGETQYF
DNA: TGTGCCAGCAGCCCCCAGGTGGTAGGGGCTGGGGAGACCCAGTACTTC

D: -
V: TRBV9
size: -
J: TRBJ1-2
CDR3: CASSVATGAVPGYTF
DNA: TGTGCCAGCAGCGTAGCTACGGGAGCGGTCCCTGGCTACACCTTC

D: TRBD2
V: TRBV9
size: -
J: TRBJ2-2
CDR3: CASSVRGVSGGTGELFF
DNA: TGTGCCAGCAGCGTCAGAGGGGTTAGCGGGGGCACCGGGGAGCTGTTTTTT

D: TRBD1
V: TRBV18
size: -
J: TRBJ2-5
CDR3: CASSKTGGALETQYF
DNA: TGTGCCAGCTCAAAAACAGGGGGCGCCTTGGAGACCCAGTACTTC

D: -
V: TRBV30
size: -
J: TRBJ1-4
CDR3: CAWSRRRGNEKLFF
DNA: TGTGCCTGGAGTAGGAGAAGAGGTAATGAAAAACTGTTTTTT

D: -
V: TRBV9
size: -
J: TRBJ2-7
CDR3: CASSPQGGSTYEQYF
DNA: TGTGCCAGCAGCCCCCAGGGCGGATCTACCTACGAGCAGTACTTC

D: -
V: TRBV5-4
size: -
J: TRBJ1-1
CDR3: CASSPLPGEANTEAFF
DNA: TGTGCCAGCAGCCCACTTCCGGGGGAAGCGAACACTGAAGCTTTCTTT

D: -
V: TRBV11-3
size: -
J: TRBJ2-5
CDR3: CASTRDQETQYF
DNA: TGTGCCAGCACCAGGGACCAAGAGACCCAGTACTTC

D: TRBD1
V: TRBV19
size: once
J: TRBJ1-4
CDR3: CASSSTTGGTNEKLFF
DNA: TGTGCCAGTAGTTCCACGACAGGGGGAACTAATGAAAAACTGTTTTTT

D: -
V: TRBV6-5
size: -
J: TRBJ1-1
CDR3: CASTTGYAAFF
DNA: TGTGCCAGCACCACAGGGTATGCAGCTTTCTTT

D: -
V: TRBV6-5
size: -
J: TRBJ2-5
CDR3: CASQGQETQYF
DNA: TGTGCCAGCCAGGGTCAAGAGACCCAGTACTTC

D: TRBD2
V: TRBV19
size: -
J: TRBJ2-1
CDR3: CASSISGDYPYNEQFF
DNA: TGTGCCAGTAGTATATCGGGGGACTATCCCTACAATGAGCAGTTCTTC

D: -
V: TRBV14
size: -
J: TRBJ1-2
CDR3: CASSQGQIYGYTF
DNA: TGTGCCAGCAGCCAAGGACAAATCTATGGCTACACCTTC

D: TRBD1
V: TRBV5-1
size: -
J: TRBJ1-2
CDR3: CASQKTGQPSYGYTF
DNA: TGCGCCAGCCAAAAAACGGGACAGCCTTCCTATGGCTACACCTTC

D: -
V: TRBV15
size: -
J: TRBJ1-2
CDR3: CATSRDSRAGYGYTF
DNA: TGTGCCACCAGCAGAGATTCGAGGGCCGGCTATGGCTACACCTTC

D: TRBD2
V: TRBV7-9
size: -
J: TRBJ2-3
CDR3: CASTRGGAPSTDTQYF
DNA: TGTGCCAGCACCCGGGGGGGGGCCCCATCCACAGATACGCAGTATTTT

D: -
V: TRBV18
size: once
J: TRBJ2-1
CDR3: CASSPAFTGLSYNEQFF
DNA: TGTGCCAGCTCACCCGCTTTCACAGGGTTGTCCTACAATGAGCAGTTCTTC

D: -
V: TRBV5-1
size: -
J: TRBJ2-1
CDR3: CASRPTGADEQFF
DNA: TGCGCCAGCAGGCCGACTGGGGCGGATGAGCAGTTCTTC

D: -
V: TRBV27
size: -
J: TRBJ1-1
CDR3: CASNRLMNTEAFF
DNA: TGTGCCAGCAACAGGCTCATGAACACTGAAGCTTTCTTT

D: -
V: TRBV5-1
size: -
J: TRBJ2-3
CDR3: CASSLARFPDTQYF
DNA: TGCGCCAGCAGCTTGGCCAGGTTCCCAGATACGCAGTATTTT

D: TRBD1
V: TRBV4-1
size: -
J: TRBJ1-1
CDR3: CASSEPGQINTEAFF
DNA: TGCGCCAGCAGCGAACCGGGACAGATAAACACTGAAGCTTTCTTT

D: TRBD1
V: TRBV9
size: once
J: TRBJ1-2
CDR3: CASSERQGLYGYTF
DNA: TGTGCCAGCAGCGAAAGACAGGGGCTATATGGCTACACCTTC

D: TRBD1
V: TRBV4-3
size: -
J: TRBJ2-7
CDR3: CASSQGTGVAYEQYF
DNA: TGCGCCAGCAGCCAGGGGACAGGGGTTGCGTACGAGCAGTACTTC

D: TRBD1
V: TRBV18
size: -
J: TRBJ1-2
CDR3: CASSPPGTGNYGYTF
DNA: TGTGCCAGCTCACCACCAGGGACAGGGAACTATGGCTACACCTTC

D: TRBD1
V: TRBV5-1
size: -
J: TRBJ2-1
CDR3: CASRPKEDRLYNEQFF
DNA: TGCGCCAGCAGGCCCAAAGAGGACAGGTTATACAATGAGCAGTTCTTC

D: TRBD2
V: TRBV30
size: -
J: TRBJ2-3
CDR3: CAWSPHGLAEITDTQYF
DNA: TGTGCCTGGAGCCCCCACGGACTAGCGGAGATCACAGATACGCAGTATTTT